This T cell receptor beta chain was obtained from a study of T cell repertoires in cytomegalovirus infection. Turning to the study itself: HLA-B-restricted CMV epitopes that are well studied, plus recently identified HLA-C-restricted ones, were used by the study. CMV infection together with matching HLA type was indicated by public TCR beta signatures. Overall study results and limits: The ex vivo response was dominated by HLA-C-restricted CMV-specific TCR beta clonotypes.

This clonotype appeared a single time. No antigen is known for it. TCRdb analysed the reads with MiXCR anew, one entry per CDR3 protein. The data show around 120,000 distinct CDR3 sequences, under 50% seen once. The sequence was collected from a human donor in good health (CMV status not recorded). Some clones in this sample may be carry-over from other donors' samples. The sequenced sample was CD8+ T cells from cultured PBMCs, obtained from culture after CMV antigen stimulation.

CDR3 sequence reads: CASSRHMDTQYF. The CDR3 DNA is TGTGCCAGCAGCCGACACATGGATACGCAGTATTTT. V usage is TRBV28 and J usage is TRBJ2-3; no clear D. Germline loops: CDR1 MDHEN, CDR2 SYDVKM. V was shortened by 6 bases and J by 6 bases, with 10 bases between the two germline ends. This CDR3 is built from 12 residues.